This TCR beta chain was retrieved from a study of blood T cell repertoires in COVID-19. Study-level background: Italy, Spain and the United States were the sources of the convalescent and acute COVID-19 samples. Sources were T cells, B-cell-depleted T cells, or PBMCs; the material itself was cDNA or gDNA.

This clone was seen just once. Germline is not matched at one junction end, which may reflect a read error. Authors' methods: Quantification of nucleated cells was approximated via reference gene primer amplification. Repertoires were generated with immunoSEQ multiplex PCR, while TCRdb's copy carries only in-frame clones and drops some. The D gene and trimming were derived from the DNA, and the V and J assignments and clone size from that table. The table includes 200,000 to 250,000 clones, over 75% detected once. The receptor comes from an elderly man with acute or convalescent COVID-19. The sequencing input was peripheral blood.

The CDR3 spells CASSTAAGGPISF. CDR3 coding DNA: TGTGCCAGCAGTACCGCTGCGGGAGGGCCTATAAGCTTT. J is TRBJ2-3 and V is TRBV7-2, with 9 nucleotides matching TRBD2. Per the germline V gene, CDR1 is SGHTA and CDR2 is FQGNSA. The CDR3 totals 13 residues.